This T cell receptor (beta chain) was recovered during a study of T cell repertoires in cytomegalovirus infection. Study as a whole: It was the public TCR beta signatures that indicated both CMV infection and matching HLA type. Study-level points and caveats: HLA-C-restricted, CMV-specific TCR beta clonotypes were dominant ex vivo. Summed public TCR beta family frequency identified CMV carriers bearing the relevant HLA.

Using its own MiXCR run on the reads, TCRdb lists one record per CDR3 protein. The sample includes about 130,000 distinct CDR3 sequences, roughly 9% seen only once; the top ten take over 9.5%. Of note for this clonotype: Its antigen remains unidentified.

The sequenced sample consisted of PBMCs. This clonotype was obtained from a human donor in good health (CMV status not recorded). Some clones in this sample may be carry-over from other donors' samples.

The CDR3 here is CASTSIESVHNEQFF. As DNA, the CDR3 is TGTGCCAGCACCTCTATCGAGTCAGTACACAATGAGCAGTTCTTC. The V gene is TRBV12-3 or TRBV12-4, the J gene TRBJ2-1; D gene ambiguous. Trimming took 7 bases from V and 5 from J, leaving 18 bases between them. The CDR3 totals 15 residues.